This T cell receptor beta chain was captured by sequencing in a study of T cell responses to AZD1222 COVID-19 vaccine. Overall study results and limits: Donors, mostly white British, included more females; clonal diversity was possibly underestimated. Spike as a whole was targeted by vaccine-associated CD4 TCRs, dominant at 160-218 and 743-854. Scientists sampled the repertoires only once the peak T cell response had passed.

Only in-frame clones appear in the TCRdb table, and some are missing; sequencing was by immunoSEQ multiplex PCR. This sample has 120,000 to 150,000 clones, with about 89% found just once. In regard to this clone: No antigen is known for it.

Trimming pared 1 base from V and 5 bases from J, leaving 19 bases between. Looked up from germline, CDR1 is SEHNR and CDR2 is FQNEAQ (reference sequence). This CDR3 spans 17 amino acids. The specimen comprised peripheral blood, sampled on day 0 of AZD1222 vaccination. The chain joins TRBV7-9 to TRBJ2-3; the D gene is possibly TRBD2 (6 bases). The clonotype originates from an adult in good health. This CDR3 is CASSLGRYGGEGDTQYF. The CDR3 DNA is TGTGCCAGCAGCTTAGGTCGGTACGGGGGTGAGGGAGATACGCAGTATTTT.